These T cell receptor beta chains were read from a single sample in a study of blood T cell repertoires in COVID-19. Using immunoSEQ multiplex PCR, the repertoire was profiled, and TCRdb retains in-frame clones only, with some absent. The sample has approximately 110,000 clones; 75% to 90% are singletons. Sequences were obtained from peripheral blood. The receptors originated from a woman in her 70s with acute or convalescent COVID-19. The CDR3 runs from the conserved cysteine through the conserved F or W. The D gene is left open where the match is weak. Size is stated for part of the rows, as once, few or many counts, or as a class when the clone is expanded.

j_gene	v_gene	abundance	len	d_gene	CDR3aa	CDR3nt
TRBJ2-1	TRBV3-1/TRBV3-2	NA	15	TRBD2	CASSQRGSRSNEQFF	TGTGCCAGCAGCCAACGCGGGAGCCGATCCAATGAGCAGTTCTTC
TRBJ2-2	TRBV11-2	NA	16	NA	CASSLEAGSNTGELFF	TGTGCCAGCAGCTTAGAGGCAGGATCGAACACCGGGGAGCTGTTTTTT
TRBJ1-2	TRBV3-1/TRBV3-2	NA	15	NA	CASSQDVSRDYGYTF	TGTGCCAGCAGCCAAGACGTATCTCGGGACTATGGCTACACCTTC
TRBJ2-1	TRBV25-1	once	15	TRBD2	CASSERIAGVNEQFF	TGTGCCAGCAGTGAACGAATAGCGGGAGTCAATGAGCAGTTCTTC
TRBJ2-7	TRBV7-3	NA	15	TRBD2	CASSSRLAGVGEQYF	TGTGCCAGCAGCTCGAGACTAGCGGGAGTGGGCGAGCAGTACTTC
TRBJ2-7	TRBV20-1	NA	11	NA	CSVLGDYEQYF	TGCAGTGTACTCGGGGACTACGAGCAGTACTTC
TRBJ2-1	TRBV7-9	few	15	TRBD2	CASSWGLAEYNEQFF	TGTGCCAGCAGCTGGGGACTAGCTGAGTACAATGAGCAGTTCTTC
TRBJ2-1	TRBV2	once	14	NA	CASSDVGRNNEQFF	TGTGCCAGCAGTGATGTGGGGCGAAACAATGAGCAGTTCTTC
TRBJ2-7	TRBV5-6	NA	16	TRBD1	CASSPIRDRGPYEQYF	TGTGCCAGCAGCCCCATCCGGGACAGGGGGCCCTACGAGCAGTACTTC
TRBJ2-5	TRBV2	NA	16	TRBD2	CASMGGAGGPSETQYF	TGTGCCAGCATGGGTGGAGCGGGGGGACCCTCGGAGACCCAGTACTTC
TRBJ2-5	TRBV7-8	NA	19	TRBD2	CASSLEVWLAGGPQETQYF	TGTGCCAGCAGCTTAGAGGTTTGGCTAGCGGGGGGGCCGCAAGAGACCCAGTACTTC
TRBJ1-1	TRBV10-1	NA	14	NA	CASSESTGETEAFF	TGCGCCAGCAGTGAGTCGACGGGGGAAACTGAAGCTTTCTTT
TRBJ2-1	TRBV10-3	NA	14	TRBD1	CAIRGQDSYNEQFF	TGTGCCATACGGGGACAGGACTCCTACAATGAGCAGTTCTTC
TRBJ2-3	TRBV3-1/TRBV3-2	NA	16	NA	CASSPNRYGSGDTQYF	TGTGCCAGCAGCCCAAATCGCTACGGGAGTGGCGATACGCAGTATTTT
TRBJ2-5	TRBV7-3	NA	13	TRBD1	CASSRGQGETQYF	TGTGCCAGCAGCCGCGGACAGGGGGAGACCCAGTACTTC
TRBJ1-3	TRBV6-2/TRBV6-3	NA	16	NA	CASSYSRPMRGNTIYF	TGTGCCAGCAGTTACTCGAGGCCCATGCGAGGAAACACCATATATTTT
TRBJ2-5	TRBV5-4	NA	14	NA	CASQHSGVEETQYF	TGTGCCAGTCAACATAGCGGCGTCGAAGAGACCCAGTACTTC
TRBJ1-1	TRBV10-3	NA	15	TRBD1	CAISALGQGDTEAFF	TGTGCCATCAGCGCCTTGGGACAGGGGGATACTGAAGCTTTCTTT
TRBJ2-7	TRBV2	NA	15	TRBD2	CASSYSGTSHYEQYF	TGTGCCAGCAGTTATTCCGGGACTAGTCACTACGAGCAGTACTTC
TRBJ1-1	TRBV28	once	12	NA	CATGLRNTEAFF	TGTGCCACAGGACTGAGGAACACTGAAGCTTTCTTT
TRBJ1-2	TRBV29-1	NA	12	NA	CSVEESGYGYTF	TGCAGCGTTGAAGAGTCGGGGTATGGCTACACCTTC
TRBJ2-7	TRBV19	NA	16	NA	CASSPRTAPGSYEQYF	TGTGCCAGTAGTCCAAGGACAGCTCCTGGCTCCTACGAGCAGTACTTC
TRBJ1-5	TRBV27	NA	13	NA	CASSFYSNQPQHF	TGTGCCAGCAGTTTTTATAGCAATCAGCCCCAGCATTTT
TRBJ2-2	TRBV5-1	NA	16	NA	CASSFEGEPVTGELFF	TGCGCCAGCAGCTTTGAGGGGGAACCCGTAACCGGGGAGCTGTTTTTT
TRBJ2-1	TRBV6-5	NA	13	NA	CASRAGERNEQFF	TGTGCCAGCAGGGCGGGTGAGAGAAATGAGCAGTTCTTC
TRBJ2-1	TRBV18	NA	15	NA	CASSPPSRQNNEQFF	TGTGCCAGCTCACCACCGTCGAGACAAAACAATGAGCAGTTCTTC
TRBJ2-3	TRBV9	once	14	NA	CASSVGQITDTQYF	TGTGCCAGCAGCGTAGGACAGATCACAGATACGCAGTATTTT
TRBJ1-1	TRBV5-5	NA	15	NA	CASSLLVTANTEAFF	TGTGCCAGCAGCTTGTTGGTGACAGCGAACACTGAAGCTTTCTTT
TRBJ2-1	TRBV29-1	NA	12	TRBD2	CSVVPSGVEQFF	TGCAGCGTTGTTCCTAGCGGCGTTGAGCAGTTCTTC
TRBJ1-4	TRBV20-1	NA	11	TRBD1	CSASIQGGLFF	TGCAGTGCTAGTATACAGGGGGGACTGTTTTTT
TRBJ2-2	TRBV3-1/TRBV3-2	NA	17	TRBD2	CASSLTGGGHNTGELFF	TGTGCCAGCAGCCTCACTGGCGGGGGTCACAACACCGGGGAGCTGTTTTTT
TRBJ2-3	TRBV7-9	NA	15	TRBD2	CASSTTSGSTDTQYF	TGTGCCAGCAGCACCACTAGCGGTAGCACAGATACGCAGTATTTT
TRBJ1-3	TRBV21-1	NA	17	NA	CASSKGSIGQYGNTIYF	TGTGCCAGCAGCAAAGGGTCGATAGGACAGTATGGAAACACCATATATTTT
TRBJ1-1	TRBV15	NA	13	NA	CATRDSLNTEAFF	TGTGCCACCAGGGACAGTTTGAACACTGAAGCTTTCTTT
TRBJ2-5	TRBV5-1	NA	15	NA	CASSLQGLPQETQYF	TGCGCCAGCAGCTTGCAAGGACTACCCCAAGAGACCCAGTACTTC
TRBJ1-2	TRBV4-1	NA	16	NA	CASSQGPGGDVNGYTF	TGCGCCAGCAGCCAAGGGCCCGGAGGGGATGTCAATGGCTACACCTTC
TRBJ2-7	TRBV6-6	once	10	NA	CASSGRGQYF	TGTGCCAGCAGTGGCCGCGGGCAGTACTTC
TRBJ1-2	TRBV19	once	15	TRBD1	CASKKSGQGGYGYTF	TGTGCCAGTAAAAAATCGGGACAGGGAGGCTATGGCTACACCTTC
TRBJ2-5	TRBV5-6	NA	13	NA	CASSFGGPRTQYF	TGTGCCAGCAGCTTCGGGGGTCCCCGGACCCAGTACTTC
TRBJ2-2	TRBV7-3	NA	13	NA	CASGGPVTGELFF	TGTGCCAGCGGCGGGCCGGTCACCGGGGAGCTGTTTTTT
TRBJ2-1	TRBV15	NA	15	TRBD2	CATTLAGGPTNEQFF	TGTGCCACCACACTAGCGGGGGGGCCGACCAATGAGCAGTTCTTC
TRBJ2-7	TRBV9	NA	14	NA	CASSRGSSSYEQYF	TGTGCCAGCAGCCGGGGTTCGAGCTCCTACGAGCAGTACTTC
TRBJ2-7	TRBV5-1	NA	13	NA	CASSLAGTYEQYF	TGCGCCAGCAGCTTGGCGGGGACCTACGAGCAGTACTTC
TRBJ2-7	TRBV3-1/TRBV3-2	NA	13	TRBD1	CASLDRGGYEQYF	TGTGCCAGCCTCGACAGGGGGGGCTACGAGCAGTACTTC
TRBJ2-3	TRBV5-1	NA	15	TRBD2	CASSLEASGGSTQYF	TGCGCCAGCAGCTTGGAGGCTAGCGGGGGTTCTACGCAGTATTTT
TRBJ1-6	TRBV9	NA	15	TRBD1	CASSPRQGSYSPLHF	TGTGCCAGCAGCCCTCGACAGGGGAGTTATTCACCCCTCCACTTT
TRBJ1-5	TRBV19	NA	15	NA	CASSIGSYSNQPQHF	TGTGCCAGTAGTATAGGTAGTTATAGCAATCAGCCCCAGCATTTT
TRBJ1-3	TRBV25-1	few	15	NA	CASSEQGGSGNTIYF	TGTGCCAGCAGTGAACAGGGAGGGTCTGGAAACACCATATATTTT
TRBJ2-3	TRBV3-1/TRBV3-2	once	11	NA	CASGATDTQYF	TGTGCCAGCGGGGCCACAGATACGCAGTATTTT
TRBJ1-1	TRBV5-1	NA	16	NA	CASSQTLRGANTEAFF	TGCGCCAGCAGCCAAACCCTCAGGGGTGCGAACACTGAAGCTTTCTTT
TRBJ2-3	TRBV19	NA	15	NA	CASTPGTGNTDTQYF	TGTGCCAGTACCCCCGGTACGGGGAACACAGATACGCAGTATTTT
TRBJ2-3	TRBV5-1	once	14	TRBD2	CASSSGLAGDTQYF	TGCGCCAGCAGCTCGGGACTAGCGGGAGATACGCAGTATTTT
TRBJ1-1	TRBV7-3	NA	16	TRBD1	CASSPGTGEMNTEAFF	TGTGCCAGCAGCCCCGGGACAGGGGAAATGAACACTGAAGCTTTCTTT
TRBJ1-1	TRBV19	NA	14	NA	CASSPGGAATEAFF	TGTGCCAGTAGCCCGGGGGGGGCCGCCACTGAAGCTTTCTTT
TRBJ2-2	TRBV19	NA	13	NA	CASSSNSHGELFF	TGTGCCAGTAGTAGCAACTCGCACGGGGAGCTGTTTTTT